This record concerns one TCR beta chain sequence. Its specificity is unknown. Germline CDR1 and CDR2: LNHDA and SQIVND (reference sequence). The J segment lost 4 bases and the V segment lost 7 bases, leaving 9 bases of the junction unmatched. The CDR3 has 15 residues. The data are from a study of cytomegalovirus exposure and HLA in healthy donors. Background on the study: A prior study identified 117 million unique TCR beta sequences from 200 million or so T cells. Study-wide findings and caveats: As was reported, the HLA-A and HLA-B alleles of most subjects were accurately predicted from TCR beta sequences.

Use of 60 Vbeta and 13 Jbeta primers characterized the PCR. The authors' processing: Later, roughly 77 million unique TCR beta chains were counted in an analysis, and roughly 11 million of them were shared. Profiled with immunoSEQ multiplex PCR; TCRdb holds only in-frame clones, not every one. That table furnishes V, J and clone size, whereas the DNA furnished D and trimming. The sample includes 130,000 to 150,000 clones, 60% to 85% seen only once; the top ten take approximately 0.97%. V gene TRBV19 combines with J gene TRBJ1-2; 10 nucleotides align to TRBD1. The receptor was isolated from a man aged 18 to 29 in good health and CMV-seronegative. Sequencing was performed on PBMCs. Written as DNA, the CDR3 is TGTGCCAGTACGAAACGGGACAGGGGACCCTATGGCTACACCTTC. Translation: CASTKRDRGPYGYTF.